The 22 T cell receptor beta chains below all came from one sample that was sequenced in a study of blood T cells in healthy people across ages. PCR was performed a second time for about 7 to 12 cycles using a sample-barcoded 5' primer and a J-beta primer mix. A single record per CDR3 protein comes from TCRdb applying MiXCR to the 5' RACE reads. The sample lists around 1,000,000 distinct CDR3 sequences; roughly 24% were seen once. These data were likewise used in another study, on T cells of mothers and their children.

Specimen: blood. These TCRs come from a girl aged 2 to 10 in good health.

A few counts support this clonotype. The chain couples TRBV7-3 to TRBJ1-2; D possibly corresponds to TRBD1 (5 bases). Germline values: CDR1 SGHTA, CDR2 FQGTGA. V lost 5 bases and J lost 5, with 12 bases in between. The CDR3 has 13 amino acids. The CDR3 sequence is CASSDYKGYGYTF. The CDR3 nucleotides read TGTGCCAGCAGCGATTATAAGGGGTATGGCTACACCTTC. Full variable domain (remainder filled in from reference TRBV7-3 and TRBJ1-2): GAGVSQTPSNKVTEKGKYVELRCDPISGHTALYWYRQSLGQGPEFLIYFQGTGAADDSGLPNDRFFAVRPEGSVSTLKIQRTERGDSAVYLCASSDYKGYGYTFGSGTRLTVV.

The chain carries TRBV29-1 and TRBJ2-2; no clear D gene. Germline lookup yields CDR1 SQVTM and CDR2 ANQGSEA. CDR3 length: 12 amino acids. V lost 5 bases, J lost 4 bases, and 8 bases lay in between. CDR3 amino acids: CSVSPSTGELFF. Here the CDR3 DNA reads TGCAGCGTTTCCCCGAGCACCGGGGAGCTGTTTTTT.

In regard to this clonotype: The junction departs from germline at one end; a sequencing error may be responsible. This chain joins TRBV6-5 and TRBJ2-7; 8 bases agree with TRBD2. There are 13 residues in the CDR3. The germline gives CDR1 MNHEY, CDR2 SVGAGI. The CDR3 DNA sequence: TGTGCCACCAGAGGCGGGAGGACCTACGAGCAGTACTTT. Translation: CATRGGRTYEQYF.

There are a few counts of this clonotype. Mismatch with germline at one junction end may stem from a read error. The V call is TRBV3-1, the J call TRBJ2-5; no definite D call. Germline-derived CDR1 and CDR2 are LGHDT and YNNKEL (reference sequence). CDR3 length: 12 residues. The CDR3 spells CASSPYYPIVFF. The CDR3 bases are TGTGCCAGCAGCCCTTACTACCCAATTGTATTCTTC.

V gene TRBV6-6 combines with J gene TRBJ2-2; tentative D call: TRBD2 (7 bases). Trimming left V 1 base short and J 5 bases short, with 11 bases between. This CDR3 is built from 15 residues. Germline-derived CDR1 and CDR2 are MNHNY and SVGAGI (reference sequence). CDR3 DNA: TGTGCCAGCAGTTACTTAGGGGGAGGGACCGGGGAGCTGTTTTTT. It codes for CASSYLGGGTGELFF.

This chain connects TRBV5-5 to TRBJ1-2; D gene ambiguous. Per the germline V gene, CDR1 is SGHKS and CDR2 is YYEKEE (reference sequence). The V and J ends lost 2 bases and 2 bases respectively, with 10 bases between them. There are 14 residues in the CDR3. This CDR3 is CASSLLSSNYGYTF. Here the CDR3 DNA reads TGTGCCAGCAGCTTATTGAGCAGCAACTATGGCTACACCTTC.

The V call is TRBV7-9, the J call TRBJ2-1; maybe TRBD2 (5 bases). V lost 3 bases and J lost 3, with 12 bases in between. The CDR3 has 15 amino acids. Germline V gene data show CDR1 as SEHNR and CDR2 as FQNEAQ (reference sequence). The CDR3 region is CASSFQEASYNEQFF. CDR3 DNA: TGTGCCAGCAGCTTTCAGGAGGCCAGCTACAATGAGCAGTTCTTC.

This clonotype turned up a few times. The chain employs TRBV28 and TRBJ1-2; no firm D call. This CDR3 contains 13 residues. The germline V gene has CDR1 MDHEN and CDR2 SYDVKM. V shed 4 bases and J shed 1 base, with 7 bases lying between them. CDR3 protein: CASSSIGNYGYTF. CDR3 bases: TGTGCCAGCAGTTCCATTGGTAACTATGGCTACACCTTC.

Only a few counts were recorded for this clonotype. The V and J genes are TRBV6-1 and TRBJ1-3, with D perhaps matching TRBD1 (5 bases). This CDR3 spans 14 amino acids. Germline V gene sequence: CDR1 MNHNS, CDR2 SASEGT. The ends were cut back, 4 bases at V and 1 base at J, with 8 bases in the middle. CDR3 DNA: TGTGCCAGCAGTGTCCGGGGGTCTGGAAACACCATATATTTT. Translation: CASSVRGSGNTIYF.

In its sample, this clonotype was seen once. The rearrangement links TRBV20-1 to TRBJ2-1, with D unresolved. Trimming took 3 bases from V and 9 from J, leaving 15 bases between them. Germline loops: CDR1 DFQATT, CDR2 SNEGSKA (reference sequence). The length of the CDR3 is 13 residues. CDR3 amino acids: CSARGNVIFEQFF. The CDR3 region has the DNA TGCAGTGCTAGGGGGAACGTAATATTTGAGCAGTTCTTC.

This clonotype has only a few counts. J is TRBJ1-1 and V is TRBV6-1; D is unclear. Germline V gene lookup returns CDR1 MNHNS and CDR2 SASEGT. The CDR3 runs to 13 residues. Trimming removed 0 bases from V and 8 bases from J, with 10 bases in between. The CDR3 spells CASSEAQGTEAFF. The CDR3 nucleotides are TGTGCCAGCAGTGAAGCGCAAGGCACCGAAGCTTTCTTT.

The chain has TRBV20-1 and TRBJ1-2; tentative D call: TRBD1 (6 bases). In germline, CDR1 is DFQATT, CDR2 SNEGSKA (reference sequence). The CDR3 is 13 residues long. Trimming took 8 bases from V and 1 from J, leaving 14 bases between them. The CDR3 loop reads CSPNRDLNYGYTF. In nucleotides, the CDR3 is TGCAGTCCGAACAGGGACCTTAACTATGGCTACACCTTC.

CDR3 sequence: CASSAFYMGNEQFF. The DNA for the CDR3 is TGTGCCAGCAGTGCCTTTTATATGGGCAATGAGCAGTTCTTC. The chain couples TRBV6-6 to TRBJ2-1; the D is unclear. The V end lost 5 bases, the J end lost 6 bases, and 14 bases lay between the germline ends. Looked up from germline, CDR1 is MNHNY and CDR2 is SVGAGI (reference sequence). This CDR3 contains 14 residues.

As DNA, the CDR3 is TGTGCCAGCAGCCCAGAGACAGGGTTAGAGACCCAGTACTTC. Protein product: CASSPETGLETQYF. The V call is TRBV7-2, the J call TRBJ2-5; TRBD1 matches at 7 bases. The CDR3 is 14 amino acids. V dropped 5 bases and J dropped 4; count of bases not matched to a gene: 7. Germline V CDR1 and CDR2: SGHTA, FQGNSA.

For the CDR3, the DNA is TGTGCCAGCAGCTTAGTTGCGGCCTACTATGGCTACACCTTC. Translated, it gives CASSLVAAYYGYTF. The chain carries TRBV7-8 and TRBJ1-2, with D unclear. The CDR3 has 14 residues. V lost 1 base to trimming and J lost 3 bases, with 9 bases between them. Germline CDR1 and CDR2: SGHVS and FQNEAQ.

In its sample, this clonotype was seen a few times. Since the CDR3 does not end with the conserved phenylalanine or tryptophan, this likely comes from a read error. The gene calls are TRBV20-1 and TRBJ1-1; D ambiguous. CDR3 length equals 14 residues. Germline V gene sequence: CDR1 DFQATT, CDR2 SNEGSKA (reference sequence). Trimming removed 6 bases from V and 11 bases from J, with 25 bases in between. The DNA of the CDR3 is TGCAGTGCCACCCCGACCCGGCAAGGCTTTCAGGCTTTCCTT. Protein sequence: CSATPTRQGFQAFL.

The sample holds a few counts of this clonotype. The rearrangement joins TRBV9 to TRBJ2-5; D is possibly TRBD2 (5 bases). This CDR3 spans 15 amino acids. Trimming removed 0 bases at V and 1 base at J, with 10 bases between. The germline CDR1 and CDR2 sequences are SGDLS and YYNGEE. Here the CDR3 reads CASSVDPGSQETQYF. The CDR3 DNA reads TGTGCCAGCAGCGTAGATCCGGGAAGCCAAGAGACCCAGTACTTC.

J is TRBJ1-4 and V is TRBV27; tentative D call: TRBD1 (6 bases). This CDR3 has 15 amino acids. CDR1 is MNHEY, CDR2 SMNVEV, per germline (reference sequence). V lost 4 bases and J lost 4, with 13 bases in between. The CDR3 DNA reads TGTGCCAGCAGTTCCTTACAGGGTAATAATGAAAAACTGTTTTTT. Translation: CASSSLQGNNEKLFF.

This chain uses TRBV4-3 with TRBJ1-2; D possibly corresponds to TRBD1 (6 bases). V lost 4 bases, J lost 1 base, and 16 bases lay in between. The CDR3 is 16 residues long. Germline loops: CDR1 LGHNA, CDR2 YSLEER. CDR3 bases: TGCGCCAGCAGCCCCAGGGGAGTGGCCTTTAACTATGGCTACACCTTC. As protein: CASSPRGVAFNYGYTF.

J is TRBJ1-5 and V is TRBV7-2, with no clear D. Trimming left V 1 base short and J 4 bases short, with 11 bases between. In germline, CDR1 is SGHTA, CDR2 FQGNSA. The CDR3 is 15 amino acids. CDR3 protein: CASSLGPIANQPQHF. The CDR3 DNA reads TGTGCCAGCAGCTTAGGCCCAATCGCAAATCAGCCCCAGCATTTT.

The genes are TRBV4-1 and TRBJ2-1; maybe TRBD2 (6 bases). This CDR3 region has 17 residues. Germline CDR1 and CDR2: MGHRA and YSYEKL. The V gene lost 2 bases and the J gene lost 9 bases, with 23 bases spanning the gap. The CDR3 DNA sequence: TGCGCCAGCAGCCAAAGTTGGGGGGACTTCATAGGCCGTGAGCAGTTCTTC. Its translation: CASSQSWGDFIGREQFF.

This clonotype was observed a few times. The chain joins TRBV14 to TRBJ2-1; 7 nucleotides line up with TRBD2. This CDR3 has 16 amino acids. With V trimmed by 10 bases and J by 9 bases, 21 bases remained unmatched. CDR1 and CDR2 (germline): SGHDN, FVKESK. The CDR3 sequence: CATTSGEGPIQAEQFF. CDR3 in DNA: TGTGCCACCACCTCGGGGGAGGGCCCTATTCAGGCTGAGCAGTTCTTC.